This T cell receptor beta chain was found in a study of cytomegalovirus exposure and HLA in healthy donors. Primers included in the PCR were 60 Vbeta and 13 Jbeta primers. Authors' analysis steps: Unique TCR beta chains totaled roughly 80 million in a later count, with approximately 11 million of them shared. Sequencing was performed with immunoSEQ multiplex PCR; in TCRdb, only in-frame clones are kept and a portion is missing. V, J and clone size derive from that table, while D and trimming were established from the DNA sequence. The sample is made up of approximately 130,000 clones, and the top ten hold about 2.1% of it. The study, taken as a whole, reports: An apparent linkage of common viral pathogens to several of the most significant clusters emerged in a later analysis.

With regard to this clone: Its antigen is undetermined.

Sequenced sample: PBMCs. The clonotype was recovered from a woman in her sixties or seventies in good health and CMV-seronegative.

Written as DNA, the CDR3 is TGCGCCAGCAGCCCCGGCCCCCGGGATGGGGCCAACGTCCTGACTTTC. This encodes CASSPGPRDGANVLTF. This chain joins TRBV4-1 and TRBJ2-6; tentative D call: TRBD2 (5 bases). This CDR3 spans 16 amino acids. The germline gives CDR1 MGHRA, CDR2 YSYEKL. The germline V and J ends were trimmed by 4 bases and 3 bases, with 13 bases remaining between them.